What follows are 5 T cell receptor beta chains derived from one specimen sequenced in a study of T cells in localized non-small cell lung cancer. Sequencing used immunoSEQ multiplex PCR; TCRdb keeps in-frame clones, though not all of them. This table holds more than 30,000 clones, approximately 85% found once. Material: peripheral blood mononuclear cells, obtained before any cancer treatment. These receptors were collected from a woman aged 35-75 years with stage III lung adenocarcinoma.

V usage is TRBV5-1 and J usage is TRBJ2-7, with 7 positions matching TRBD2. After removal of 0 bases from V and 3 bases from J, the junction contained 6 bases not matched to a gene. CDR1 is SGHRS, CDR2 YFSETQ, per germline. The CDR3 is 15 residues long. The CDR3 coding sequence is TGCGCCAGCAGCTTGGGGGTAGCGGGCCTCTACGAGCAGTACTTC. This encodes CASSLGVAGLYEQYF.

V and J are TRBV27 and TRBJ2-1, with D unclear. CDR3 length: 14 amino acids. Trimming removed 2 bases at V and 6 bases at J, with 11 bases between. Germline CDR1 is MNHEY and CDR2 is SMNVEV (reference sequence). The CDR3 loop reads CASSLSRYLNEQFF. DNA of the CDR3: TGTGCCAGCAGTTTAAGTCGGTACCTCAATGAGCAGTTCTTC.

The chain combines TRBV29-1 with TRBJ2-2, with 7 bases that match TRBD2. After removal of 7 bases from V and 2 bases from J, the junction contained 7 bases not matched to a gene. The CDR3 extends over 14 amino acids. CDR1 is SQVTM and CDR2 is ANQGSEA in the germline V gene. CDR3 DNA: TGCAGCGCTTTCGGGACTACCAACACCGGGGAGCTGTTTTTT. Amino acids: CSAFGTTNTGELFF.

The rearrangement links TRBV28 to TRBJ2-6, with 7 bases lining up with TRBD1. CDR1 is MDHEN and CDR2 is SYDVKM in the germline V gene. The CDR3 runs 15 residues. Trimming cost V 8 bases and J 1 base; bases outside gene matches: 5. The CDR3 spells CASRDSRSGANVLTF. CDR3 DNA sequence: TGTGCCAGCCGGGACAGTCGGTCTGGGGCCAACGTCCTGACTTTC.

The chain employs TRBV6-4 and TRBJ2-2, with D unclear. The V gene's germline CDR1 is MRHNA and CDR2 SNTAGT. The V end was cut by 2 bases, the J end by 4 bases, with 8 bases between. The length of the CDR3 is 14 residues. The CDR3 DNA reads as TGTGCCAGCAGTGACGACGGAAGCACCGGGGAGCTGTTTTTT. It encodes CASSDDGSTGELFF.